The 24 T cell receptor beta chains below were found in one sample sequenced in a study of post-analysis software for immune sequencing data. Study results and limitations: TRBV5-6, TRBV5-1 and TRBV20-1 were among 4 or 5 TRBV segments more frequent in patients than controls.

Unique molecular identifiers were present in the TCR beta cDNA libraries. TCRdb re-called the PCR reads through MiXCR, storing one row per CDR3 protein. The sample has some 890,000 distinct CDR3 sequences, roughly half seen once. For these receptors, no antigen is known. Sequencing input: blood. Source of these receptors: a girl aged 5 to 17 with multiple sclerosis.

The chain links TRBV30 to TRBJ2-1; 8 bases align to TRBD2. This CDR3 comprises 17 residues. V trimming: 4 bases; J trimming: 0 bases; junction bases outside the gene matches: 11. Germline V gene lookup returns CDR1 GTSNPN and CDR2 SVGIG (reference sequence). CDR3 coding DNA: TGTGCCTGGAAGGGCGGGAGGACCCCTACCTCCTACAATGAGCAGTTCTTC. Translated: CAWKGGRTPTSYNEQFF.

The chain couples TRBV20-1 to TRBJ2-1; D gene uncertain. This CDR3 is 13 amino acids long. Deletions cut 6 bases from V and 6 bases from J, with 15 bases between. The germline V gene has CDR1 DFQATT and CDR2 SNEGSKA (reference sequence). Here the CDR3 reads CSAPRQAGNEQFF. Here the CDR3 DNA reads TGCAGTGCCCCCCGTCAGGCCGGCAATGAGCAGTTCTTC.

The gene calls are TRBV15 and TRBJ2-5; 7 bases fit TRBD1. Germline V CDR1 and CDR2: LNHNV, YYDKDF (reference sequence). Trimming at V came to 6 bases and at J to 3 bases, leaving 1 base not matched to a gene. This CDR3 has 12 residues. The CDR3 DNA reads TGTGCCACCAGAGACAGGGAAGAGACCCAGTACTTC. It yields the protein CATRDREETQYF. Based on the CDR3 plus reference TRBV15 and TRBJ2-5, the full variable domain is DAMVIQNPRYQVTQFGKPVTLSCSQTLNHNVMYWYQQKSSQAPKLLFHYYDKDFNNEADTPDNFQSRRPNTSFCFLDIRSPGLGDTAMYLCATRDREETQYFGPGTRLLVL.

Remarks on this clonotype: A read error may account for a junction end that differs from germline. The V call is TRBV27, the J call TRBJ1-2, with a tentative D call TRBD1 (5 bases). The CDR3 runs 14 residues. Germline CDR1 is MNHEY and CDR2 is SMNVEV (reference sequence). The chain's CDR3 is CVSSVSSGFYGYTF. The CDR3 DNA reads as TGTGTCAGCAGTGTTTCATCAGGGTTCTATGGCTACACCTTC.

The chain links TRBV20-1 to TRBJ2-5, with D uncertain. This CDR3 is 12 amino acids long. Germline V CDR1 and CDR2: DFQATT, SNEGSKA (reference sequence). The V and J ends lost 6 bases and 1 base respectively, with 9 bases between them. The CDR3 DNA reads as TGCAGTGCAAGACGGACCCAAGAGACCCAGTACTTC. Amino acids: CSARRTQETQYF.

The sample holds many counts of this clonotype. This chain connects TRBV5-1 to TRBJ2-6, with 10 bases lining up with TRBD1. CDR3 length: 18 amino acids. Trimming at V came to 4 bases and at J to 0 bases, leaving 7 bases not matched to a gene. Germline CDR1 SGHRS, CDR2 YFSETQ. In DNA form, the CDR3 reads TGCGCCAGCAGCAGGGACAGGGGCGATTTCTCTGGGGCCAACGTCCTGACTTTC. Translated: CASSRDRGDFSGANVLTF.

This chain's CDR3 is CSVTGVGGWETQYF. The CDR3 nucleotides read TGCAGCGTGACAGGGGTGGGGGGATGGGAGACCCAGTACTTC. V usage is TRBV29-1 and J usage is TRBJ2-5, with 8 bases identical to TRBD1. This CDR3 comprises 14 residues. Germline V CDR1 and CDR2: SQVTM, ANQGSEA. Trimming took 6 bases from V and 5 from J; bases not matched to a gene: 11. Using reference TRBV29-1 and TRBJ2-5 for the parts outside the CDR3, the full variable domain is SAVISQKPSRDICQRGTSLTIQCQVDSQVTMMFWYRQQPGQSLTLIATANQGSEATYESGFVIDKFPISRPNLTFSTLTVSNMSPEDSSIYLCSVTGVGGWETQYFGPGTRLLVL.

In this sample, this clonotype turned up once. The chain is built from TRBV27 and TRBJ2-7, with 7 bases identical to TRBD1. TRBJ2-5 explains the end of the DNA better; the J call may be wrong. CDR1 is MNHEY and CDR2 is SMNVEV in the germline V gene (reference sequence). This CDR3 comprises 16 residues. The CDR3 region has the DNA TGTGCCAGCAGTTCTACAGGGGATAGAAACCCGGAGACCCAGTACTTC. It encodes CASSSTGDRNPETQYF.

The chain has TRBV6-4 and TRBJ2-1; 8 positions agree with TRBD1. Germline CDR1 reads MRHNA; CDR2 reads SNTAGT. J was trimmed by 4 bases and V by 3 bases; bases with no gene match: 5. This CDR3 is built from 15 residues. The CDR3 region is CASSEGRGLYNEQFF. The CDR3 DNA follows: TGTGCCAGCAGTGAAGGCAGGGGGCTATACAATGAGCAGTTCTTC.

CDR3 sequence reads: CASSVQGADEQYF. The CDR3 DNA sequence: TGTGCCAGCAGCGTCCAGGGGGCGGACGAGCAGTACTTC. The rearrangement uses TRBV7-7 and TRBJ2-4; 8 bases are a match to TRBD1. The better agreement between TRBJ2-7 and the DNA end casts doubt on the J call. This CDR3 spans 13 amino acids. Per germline, CDR1 SSHAT and CDR2 FNYEAQ (reference sequence).

The sample holds a few counts of this clonotype. The rearrangement links TRBV5-1 to TRBJ2-5; tentative D call: TRBD1 (6 bases). The CDR3 is 14 residues long. Germline assignment: CDR1 SGHRS and CDR2 YFSETQ. Trimming shortened V by 1 base and J by 3 bases, and 10 bases separated the two germline ends. The CDR3 DNA sequence: TGCGCCAGCAGCTTGTTCGCAGGGGAAGAGACCCAGTACTTC. Protein: CASSLFAGEETQYF.

The genes are TRBV7-2 and TRBJ2-1; TRBD1 matches at 7 bases. The V gene end was trimmed by 5 bases and the J gene end by 5 bases; junction bases not matched to a gene: 6. The CDR3 spans 14 residues. Germline assignment: CDR1 SGHTA and CDR2 FQGNSA. The CDR3 region is CASSKDRKNNEQFF. Written as DNA, the CDR3 is TGTGCCAGCAGCAAGGACAGGAAGAACAATGAGCAGTTCTTC.

This clonotype occurred a few times. The chain couples TRBV3-1 to TRBJ2-6; a possible D gene is TRBD1 (5 bases). CDR1 and CDR2 from the germline V gene are LGHDT and YNNKEL (reference sequence). The CDR3 covers 20 residues. The V gene lost 4 bases and the J gene lost 0 bases, with 22 bases spanning the gap. CDR3 loop: CASSLLVPGAAVSGANVLTF. As DNA, the CDR3 is TGTGCCAGCAGCCTGTTAGTACCTGGGGCGGCAGTCTCTGGGGCCAACGTCCTGACTTTC.

This chain joins TRBV5-1 and TRBJ2-7; perhaps D is TRBD1 or TRBD2 (5 bases each). The CDR3 has 15 residues. V dropped 4 bases and J dropped 0 bases, with 14 bases sitting between them. CDR1 and CDR2 (germline): SGHRS, YFSETQ. CDR3 nucleotide sequence: TGCGCCAGCAGCATACGGGACGGAAGCTCCTACGAGCAGTACTTC. Protein sequence: CASSIRDGSSYEQYF.

The J gene is TRBJ1-2, the V gene TRBV15; D ambiguous. The germline V gene has CDR1 LNHNV and CDR2 YYDKDF (reference sequence). V lost 0 bases to trimming and J lost 4 bases, with 12 bases between them. The CDR3 totals 15 residues. CDR3 nucleotide sequence: TGTGCCACCAGCAGAGACGGGAATGTGGGCTATGGCTACACCTTC. It encodes CATSRDGNVGYGYTF.

This chain joins TRBV29-1 and TRBJ2-7; a weak D match, TRBD2 (5 bases). The germline CDR1 and CDR2 sequences are SQVTM and ANQGSEA. CDR3 size: 13 residues. Trimming took off 4 bases at V and 2 bases at J, with 12 bases between the two ends. Here the CDR3 DNA reads TGCAGCGTTGTCGGGGTTGACACCTACGAGCAGTACTTC. Encoded protein: CSVVGVDTYEQYF.

The chain couples TRBV9 to TRBJ2-7; D unresolved. The V end lost 4 bases, the J end lost 0 bases, and 11 bases lay between the germline ends. Per the germline V gene, CDR1 is SGDLS and CDR2 is YYNGEE. CDR3 length: 14 amino acids. The CDR3 bases are TGTGCCAGCAGCCCTCGGACGTACTCCTACGAGCAGTACTTC. Its translation: CASSPRTYSYEQYF.

Details on this clonotype: At one end the junction does not follow the germline gene, possibly because of a read error. The chain carries TRBV5-1 and TRBJ2-3, with D maybe TRBD1 (6 bases). The germline V gene has CDR1 SGHRS and CDR2 YFSETQ. This CDR3 region has 15 residues. Here the CDR3 reads CVSSPLGQLIDTQYF. Written as DNA, the CDR3 is TGCGTCAGCAGCCCACTAGGACAGCTCATAGATACGCAGTATTTT. Together with reference TRBV5-1 and TRBJ2-3, the CDR3 gives the full variable domain: KAGVTQTPRYLIKTRGQQVTLSCSPISGHRSVSWYQQTPGQGLQFLFEYFSETQRNKGNFPGRFSGRQFSNSRSEMNVSTLELGDSALYLCVSSPLGQLIDTQYFGPGTRLTVL.

The CDR3 protein is CASSLDGVQQYF. CDR3 DNA sequence: TGTGCCAGCAGCTTAGATGGGGTTCAGCAGTACTTC. The chain carries TRBV7-9 and TRBJ2-7; D is unclear. CDR3 length: 12 residues. Germline values: CDR1 SEHNR, CDR2 FQNEAQ (reference sequence). With 1 base removed from V and 8 bases from J, the gap between germline ends came to 9 bases. The full variable domain, with the rest looked up from reference TRBV7-9 and TRBJ2-7, is DTGVSQNPRHKITKRGQNVTFRCDPISEHNRLYWYRQTLGQGPEFLTYFQNEAQLEKSRLLSDRFSAERPKGSFSTLEIQRTEQGDSAMYLCASSLDGVQQYFGPGTRLTVT.

The rearrangement joins TRBV25-1 to TRBJ2-3; D is tentatively TRBD1 or TRBD2 (5 bases each). The CDR3 has 15 amino acids. V was clipped by 5 bases and J by 6 bases, with 18 bases between them. CDR1 is MGHDK, CDR2 SYGVNS, per germline. DNA of the CDR3: TGTGCCAGCAGTACCGAGGGGCGCGCATGGGATACGCAGTATTTT. Translation: CASSTEGRAWDTQYF.

This clonotype occurred a few times. The chain uses TRBV10-3 and TRBJ2-3; 13 bases line up with TRBD2. V gave up 2 bases and J gave up 9 bases; unmatched junction bases: 5. Germline assignment: CDR1 ENHRY and CDR2 SYGVKD. The CDR3 runs to 15 residues. The CDR3 sequence: CAISETSGGAETQYF. CDR3 bases: TGTGCCATCAGTGAGACTAGCGGGGGGGCCGAGACGCAGTATTTT.

V gene TRBV29-1 combines with J gene TRBJ2-4, with 12 bases matching TRBD1. This CDR3 comprises 13 residues. Germline loops: CDR1 SQVTM, CDR2 ANQGSEA. V lost 6 bases, J lost 13 bases, and 10 bases stayed unmatched. The CDR3 sequence is CSVEPGQGAKQYF. DNA of the CDR3: TGCAGCGTAGAACCGGGACAGGGGGCCAAGCAGTACTTC.

The chain has TRBV5-8 and TRBJ2-5, with 9 bases that match TRBD2. The CDR3 covers 14 residues. CDR1 and CDR2 from the germline V gene are SGHTS and YDEGEE. Trimming at V came to 1 base and at J to 11 bases, leaving 9 bases not matched to a gene. The CDR3 protein is CASSLWRGGNEQYF. The CDR3 DNA reads TGTGCCAGCAGCTTGTGGCGGGGGGGCAATGAGCAGTACTTC.

The V call is TRBV29-1, the J call TRBJ2-7; 7 positions match TRBD2. The CDR3 consists of 13 residues. V shed 7 bases and J 6 bases; nucleotides not matched to a gene: 12. Germline assignment: CDR1 SQVTM and CDR2 ANQGSEA. This chain's CDR3 is CSGAGTMSSEQYF. The DNA of the CDR3 is TGCAGCGGCGCCGGGACTATGAGTTCCGAGCAGTACTTC.